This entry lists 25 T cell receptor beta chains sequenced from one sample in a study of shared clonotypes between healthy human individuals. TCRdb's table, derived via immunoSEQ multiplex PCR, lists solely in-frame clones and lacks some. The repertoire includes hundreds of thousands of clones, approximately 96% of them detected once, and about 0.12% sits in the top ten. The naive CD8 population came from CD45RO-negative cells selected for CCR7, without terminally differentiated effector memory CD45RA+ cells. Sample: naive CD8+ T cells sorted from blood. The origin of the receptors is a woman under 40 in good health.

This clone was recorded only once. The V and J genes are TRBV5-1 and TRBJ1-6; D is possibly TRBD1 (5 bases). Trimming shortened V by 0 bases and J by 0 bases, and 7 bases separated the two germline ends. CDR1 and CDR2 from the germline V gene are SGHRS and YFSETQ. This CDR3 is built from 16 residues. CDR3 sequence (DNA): TGCGCCAGCAGCTTGGGCAGGGACTCCTATAATTCACCCCTCCACTTT. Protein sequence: CASSLGRDSYNSPLHF.

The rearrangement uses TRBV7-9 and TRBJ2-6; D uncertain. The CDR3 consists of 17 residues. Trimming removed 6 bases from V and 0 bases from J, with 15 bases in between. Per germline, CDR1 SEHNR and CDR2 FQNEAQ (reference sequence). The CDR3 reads CASSLMDGPSGANVLTF. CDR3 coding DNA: TGTGCCAGCAGTCTAATGGACGGCCCCTCTGGGGCCAACGTCCTGACTTTC.

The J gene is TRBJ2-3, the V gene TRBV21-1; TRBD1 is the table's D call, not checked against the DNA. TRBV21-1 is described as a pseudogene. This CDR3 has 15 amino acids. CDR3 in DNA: TGTGCCAGCAGCAGCGGGACAGAGCCCACAGATACGCAGTATTTT. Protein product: CASSSGTEPTDTQYF.

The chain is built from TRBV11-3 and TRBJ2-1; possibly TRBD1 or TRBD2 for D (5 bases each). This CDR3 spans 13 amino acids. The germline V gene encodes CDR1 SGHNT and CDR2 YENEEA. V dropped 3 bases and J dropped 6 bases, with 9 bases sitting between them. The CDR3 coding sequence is TGTGCCAGCAGCTTTAGAGGGGTCAATGAGCAGTTCTTC. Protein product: CASSFRGVNEQFF.

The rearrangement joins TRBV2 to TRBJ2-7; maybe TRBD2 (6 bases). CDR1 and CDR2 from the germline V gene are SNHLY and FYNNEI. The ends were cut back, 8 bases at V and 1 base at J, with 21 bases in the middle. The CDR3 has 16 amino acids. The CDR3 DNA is TGTGCCAGCGGGTCCGGGACTTGGATGACTTCCTACGAGCAGTACTTC. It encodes CASGSGTWMTSYEQYF.

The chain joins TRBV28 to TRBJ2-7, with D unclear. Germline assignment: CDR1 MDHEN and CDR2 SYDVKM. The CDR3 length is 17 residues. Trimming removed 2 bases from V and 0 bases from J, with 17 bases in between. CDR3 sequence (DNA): TGTGCCAGCAGTTTACCCAAAAGGGCGGTCAGCTCCTACGAGCAGTACTTC. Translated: CASSLPKRAVSSYEQYF. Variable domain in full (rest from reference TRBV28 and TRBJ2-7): DVKVTQSSRYLVKRTGEKVFLECVQDMDHENMFWYRQDPGLGLRLIYFSYDVKMKEKGDIPEGYSVSREKKERFSLILESASTNQTSMYLCASSLPKRAVSSYEQYFGPGTRLTVT.

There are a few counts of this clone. In nucleotides, the CDR3 is TGTGCCAGTAGTATAATGGTGGGAGCGGGCCAGCCCCAGCATTTT. This gives the protein CASSIMVGAGQPQHF. The chain has TRBV19 and TRBJ1-5; D gene unclear. CDR1 is LNHDA, CDR2 SQIVND, per germline (reference sequence). Trimming pared 2 bases from V and 7 bases from J, leaving 15 bases between. This CDR3 has 15 amino acids. The complete variable domain, with remaining parts taken from reference TRBV19 and TRBJ1-5, reads DGGITQSPKYLFRKEGQNVTLSCEQNLNHDAMYWYRQDPGQGLRLIYYSQIVNDFQKGDIAEGYSVSREKKESFPLTVTSAQKNPTAFYLCASSIMVGAGQPQHFGDGTRLSIL.

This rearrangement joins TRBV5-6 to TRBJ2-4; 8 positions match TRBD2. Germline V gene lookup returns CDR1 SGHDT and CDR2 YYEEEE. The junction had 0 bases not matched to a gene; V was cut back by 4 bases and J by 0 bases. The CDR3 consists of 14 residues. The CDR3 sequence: CASSLAGAKNIQYF. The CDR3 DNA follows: TGTGCCAGCAGCCTAGCGGGAGCCAAAAACATTCAGTACTTC.

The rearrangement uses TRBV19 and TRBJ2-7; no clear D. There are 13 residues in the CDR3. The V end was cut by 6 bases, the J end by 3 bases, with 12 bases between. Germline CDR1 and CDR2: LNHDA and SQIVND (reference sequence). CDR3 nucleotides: TGTGCCAGTAGCTCCGCCGGAAGCTACGAGCAGTACTTC. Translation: CASSSAGSYEQYF.

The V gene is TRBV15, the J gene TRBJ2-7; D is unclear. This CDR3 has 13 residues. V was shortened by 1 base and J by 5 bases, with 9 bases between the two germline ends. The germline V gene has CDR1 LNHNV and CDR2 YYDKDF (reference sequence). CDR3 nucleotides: TGTGCCACCAGCAGAGCAGGCAGGAACGAGCAGTACTTC. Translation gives CATSRAGRNEQYF.

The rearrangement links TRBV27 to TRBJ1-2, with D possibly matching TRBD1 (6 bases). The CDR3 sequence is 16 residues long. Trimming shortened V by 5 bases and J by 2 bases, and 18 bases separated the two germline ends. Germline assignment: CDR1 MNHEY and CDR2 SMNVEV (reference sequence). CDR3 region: CASSARVRGLNYGYTF. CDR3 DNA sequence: TGTGCCAGCAGTGCGCGGGTCAGGGGCCTCAACTATGGCTACACCTTC.

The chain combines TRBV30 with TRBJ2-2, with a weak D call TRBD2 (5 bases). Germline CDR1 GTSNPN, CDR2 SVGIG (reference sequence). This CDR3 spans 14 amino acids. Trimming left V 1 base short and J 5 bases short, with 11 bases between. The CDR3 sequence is CAWSETPGTGELFF. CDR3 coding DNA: TGTGCCTGGAGTGAGACCCCGGGGACCGGGGAGCTGTTTTTT.

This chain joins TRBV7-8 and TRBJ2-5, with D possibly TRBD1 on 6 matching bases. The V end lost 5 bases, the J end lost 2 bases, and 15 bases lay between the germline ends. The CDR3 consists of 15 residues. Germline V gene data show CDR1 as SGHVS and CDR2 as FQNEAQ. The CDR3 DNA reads TGTGCCAGCAGCCAACGGGACACCGGACAAGAGACCCAGTACTTC. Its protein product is CASSQRDTGQETQYF.

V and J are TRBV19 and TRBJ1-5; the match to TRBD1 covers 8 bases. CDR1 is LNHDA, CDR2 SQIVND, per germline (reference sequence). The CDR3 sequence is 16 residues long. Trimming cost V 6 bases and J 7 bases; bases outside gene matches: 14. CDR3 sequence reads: CASSLAPTGGGQPQHF. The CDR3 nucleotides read TGTGCCAGTAGCCTCGCCCCTACAGGGGGAGGACAGCCCCAGCATTTT.

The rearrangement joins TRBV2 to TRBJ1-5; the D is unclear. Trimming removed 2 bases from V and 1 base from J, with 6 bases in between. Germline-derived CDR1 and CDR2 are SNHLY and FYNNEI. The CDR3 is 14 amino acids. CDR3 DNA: TGTGCCAGCAGTGAACCGGACAGCAATCAGCCCCAGCATTTT. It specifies CASSEPDSNQPQHF. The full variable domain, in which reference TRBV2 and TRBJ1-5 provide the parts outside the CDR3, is EPEVTQTPSHQVTQMGQEVILRCVPISNHLYFYWYRQILGQKVEFLVSFYNNEISEKSEIFDDQFSVERPDGSNFTLKIRSTKLEDSAMYFCASSEPDSNQPQHFGDGTRLSIL.

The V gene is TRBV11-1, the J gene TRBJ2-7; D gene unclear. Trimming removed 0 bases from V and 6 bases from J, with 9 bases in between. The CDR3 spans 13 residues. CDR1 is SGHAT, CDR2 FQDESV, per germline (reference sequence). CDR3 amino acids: CASSLADGREQYF. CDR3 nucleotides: TGTGCCAGCAGCTTAGCGGACGGGCGCGAGCAGTACTTC.

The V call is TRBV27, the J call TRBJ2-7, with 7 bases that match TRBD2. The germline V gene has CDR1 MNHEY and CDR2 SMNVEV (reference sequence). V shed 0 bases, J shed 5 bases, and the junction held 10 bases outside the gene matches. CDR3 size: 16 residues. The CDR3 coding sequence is TGTGCCAGCAGTTTATCCTCCCTAGCGGTCCTTCACGAGCAGTACTTC. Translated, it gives CASSLSSLAVLHEQYF.

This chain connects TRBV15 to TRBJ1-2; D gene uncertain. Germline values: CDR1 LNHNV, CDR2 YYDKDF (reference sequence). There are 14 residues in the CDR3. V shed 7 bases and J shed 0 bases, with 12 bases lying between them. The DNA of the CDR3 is TGTGCCACCACTCAGACACAGACTAACTATGGCTACACCTTC. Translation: CATTQTQTNYGYTF.

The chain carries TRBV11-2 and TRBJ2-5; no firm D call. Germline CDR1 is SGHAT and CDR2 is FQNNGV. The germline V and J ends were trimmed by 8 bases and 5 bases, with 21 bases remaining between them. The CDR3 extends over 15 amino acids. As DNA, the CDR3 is TGTGCCAGCCGGACCTTCGTAGGGATGGGGGAGACCCAGTACTTC. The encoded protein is CASRTFVGMGETQYF.

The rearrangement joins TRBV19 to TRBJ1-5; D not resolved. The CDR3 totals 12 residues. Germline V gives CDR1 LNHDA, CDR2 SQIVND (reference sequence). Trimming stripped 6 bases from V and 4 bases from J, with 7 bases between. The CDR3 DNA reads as TGTGCCAGTAGCCCACTGAATCAGCCCCAGCATTTT. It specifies CASSPLNQPQHF.

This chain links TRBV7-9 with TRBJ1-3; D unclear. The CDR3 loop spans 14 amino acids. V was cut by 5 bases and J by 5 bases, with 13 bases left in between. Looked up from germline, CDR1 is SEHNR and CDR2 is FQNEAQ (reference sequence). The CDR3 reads CASSPAQRRNTIYF. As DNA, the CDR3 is TGTGCCAGCAGCCCTGCCCAGAGAAGAAACACCATATATTTT.

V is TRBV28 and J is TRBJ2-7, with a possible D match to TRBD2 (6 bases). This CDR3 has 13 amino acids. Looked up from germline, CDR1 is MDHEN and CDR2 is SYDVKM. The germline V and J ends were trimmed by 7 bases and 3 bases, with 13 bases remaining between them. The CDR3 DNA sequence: TGTGCCAGCACCTTCGGGGGAGGCTACGAGCAGTACTTC. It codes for CASTFGGGYEQYF.

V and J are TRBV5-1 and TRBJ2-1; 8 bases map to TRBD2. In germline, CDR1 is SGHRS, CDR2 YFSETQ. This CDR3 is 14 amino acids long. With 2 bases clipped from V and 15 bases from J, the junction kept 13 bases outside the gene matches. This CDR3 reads CASSLPTSGEGWFF. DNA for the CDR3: TGCGCCAGCAGCTTACCTACTAGCGGTGAGGGGTGGTTCTTC.

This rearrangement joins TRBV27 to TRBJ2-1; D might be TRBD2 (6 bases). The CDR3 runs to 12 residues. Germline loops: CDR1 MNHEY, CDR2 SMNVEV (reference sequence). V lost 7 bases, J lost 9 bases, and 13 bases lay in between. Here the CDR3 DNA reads TGTGCCAGCAAAACCGGGGGAATTGAGCAGTTCTTC. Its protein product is CASKTGGIEQFF.

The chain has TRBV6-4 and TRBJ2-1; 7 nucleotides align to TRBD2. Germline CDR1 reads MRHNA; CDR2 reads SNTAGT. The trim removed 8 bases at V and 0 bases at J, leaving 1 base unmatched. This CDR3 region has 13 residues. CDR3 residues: CASRGSSYNEQFF. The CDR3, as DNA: TGTGCCAGCCGCGGGAGCTCCTACAATGAGCAGTTCTTC.